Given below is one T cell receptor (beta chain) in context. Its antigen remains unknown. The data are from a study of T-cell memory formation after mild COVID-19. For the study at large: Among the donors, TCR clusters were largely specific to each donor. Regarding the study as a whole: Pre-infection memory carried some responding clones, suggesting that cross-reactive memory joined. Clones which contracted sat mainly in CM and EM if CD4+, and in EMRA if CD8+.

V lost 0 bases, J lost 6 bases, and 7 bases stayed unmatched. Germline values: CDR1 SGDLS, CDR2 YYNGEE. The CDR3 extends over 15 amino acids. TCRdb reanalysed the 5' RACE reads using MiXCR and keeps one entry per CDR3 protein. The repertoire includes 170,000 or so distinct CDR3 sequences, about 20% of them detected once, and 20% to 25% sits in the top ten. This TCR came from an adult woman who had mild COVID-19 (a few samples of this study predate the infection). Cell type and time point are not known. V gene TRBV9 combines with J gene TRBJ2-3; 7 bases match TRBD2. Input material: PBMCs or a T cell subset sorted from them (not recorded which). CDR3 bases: TGTGCCAGCAGCGTAGTAGCGGGCGACGTGGATACGCAGTATTTT. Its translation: CASSVVAGDVDTQYF.